What follows describes a single TCR beta chain. The data are from a study of OX40 agonist ivuxolimab in advanced cancers. Study-wide context: Age averaged 60 years (range roughly 20 to 90), and roughly 80% were male.

Produced via immunoSEQ multiplex PCR; TCRdb's table is partial and in-frame only. The table records under 85,000 clones, about 89% of them present only once. After removal of 4 bases from V and 1 base from J, the junction contained 10 bases not matched to a gene. CDR1 SGHTA and CDR2 FQGNSA come from the germline V gene. There are 19 residues in the CDR3. This chain connects TRBV7-2 to TRBJ2-5; 15 bases are shared with TRBD2. The receptor was derived from an adult with an advanced solid tumor such as melanoma, head and neck, liver or kidney cancer. Source: CD4+ or CD8+ T cells sorted from blood, taken in a trial of the OX40 agonist ivuxolimab. CDR3 in DNA: TGTGCCAGCAGCTCATACGGGACTAGCGGGGGGCCTGGCCAAGAGACCCAGTACTTC. This codes for CASSSYGTSGGPGQETQYF.